The next 13 T cell receptor beta chains were all read from a single sample in a study of post-analysis software for immune sequencing data. Study conclusions and caveats: TRBV5-6, TRBV5-1 and TRBV20-1 belonged to a set of a handful of TRBV segments that were more frequent in patients than controls.

These receptors are not linked to any known antigen. Unique molecular identifiers were present in the TCR beta cDNA libraries. TCRdb analysed the PCR reads with MiXCR anew, one entry per CDR3 protein. The sample includes hundreds of thousands of distinct CDR3 sequences, roughly 27% of them seen just once. The sequencing input was blood. The source of these receptors is a girl between 5 and 17 years old with multiple sclerosis.

The V and J genes are TRBV5-6 and TRBJ2-1; weak D call: TRBD1 (6 bases). Germline lookup yields CDR1 SGHDT and CDR2 YYEEEE. This CDR3 contains 16 residues. The V gene lost 0 bases and the J gene lost 5 bases, with 15 bases spanning the gap. CDR3 in DNA: TGTGCCAGCAGCTTGGCGGCGGTCTGGGGGCACAATGAGCAGTTCTTC. This sequence encodes CASSLAAVWGHNEQFF.

The J gene is TRBJ2-1, the V gene TRBV20-1; D may be TRBD2 (6 bases). This CDR3 spans 14 amino acids. V was shortened by 2 bases and J by 10 bases, with 18 bases between the two germline ends. In germline, CDR1 is DFQATT, CDR2 SNEGSKA (reference sequence). In DNA, the CDR3 is TGCAGTGCTAGATTTCCGGGACTGCGTTGGGAGCAGTTCTTC. It codes for CSARFPGLRWEQFF.

This clonotype has a handful of counts. The chain couples TRBV20-1 to TRBJ2-3; the D is unclear. Germline V gene data show CDR1 as DFQATT and CDR2 as SNEGSKA (reference sequence). V lost 2 bases and J lost 0, with 12 bases in between. The CDR3 runs to 15 residues. The CDR3 sequence is CSARIYIVSTDTQYF. CDR3 in DNA: TGCAGTGCTAGAATTTACATTGTTAGCACAGATACGCAGTATTTT.

In this sample, this clonotype turned up a few times. V usage is TRBV21-1 and J usage is TRBJ2-4; the table calls TRBD1, which could not be checked here. TRBV21-1 is noted as a pseudogene. The CDR3 contains 14 residues. The CDR3 nucleotides read TGTGCCAGCAGGGGACAGGGAGCCAAAAACATTCAGTACTTC. Translating gives CASRGQGAKNIQYF.

The chain links TRBV20-1 to TRBJ2-1; TRBD1 aligns across 7 bases. There are 13 residues in the CDR3. The germline gives CDR1 DFQATT, CDR2 SNEGSKA (reference sequence). The CDR3 region is CSAGGQPDNEQFF. CDR3 sequence (DNA): TGCTCTGCAGGGGGACAGCCCGACAATGAGCAGTTCTTC.

As regards this clonotype: The germline gene is not matched at one end of the junction; a read error may be the cause. The chain is built from TRBV25-1 and TRBJ1-4; 8 bases fit TRBD1. The germline CDR1 and CDR2 sequences are MGHDK and SYGVNS. CDR3 length: 14 residues. The CDR3 reads CASKGDRRNEELFF. The DNA for the CDR3 is TGTGCCAGCAAAGGGGACAGGCGGAATGAAGAACTGTTTTTT.

V gene TRBV5-1 combines with J gene TRBJ2-3, with 11 bases aligning to TRBD1. V shed 3 bases, J shed 1 base, and the junction held 4 bases outside the gene matches. This CDR3 spans 16 amino acids. Germline V gives CDR1 SGHRS, CDR2 YFSETQ. The CDR3 region has the DNA TGCGCCAGCAGCTCAGGGACAGGGGGTGGCACAGATACGCAGTATTTT. Translating it yields CASSSGTGGGTDTQYF. Combining the CDR3 with reference TRBV5-1 and TRBJ2-3 gives the whole variable domain KAGVTQTPRYLIKTRGQQVTLSCSPISGHRSVSWYQQTPGQGLQFLFEYFSETQRNKGNFPGRFSGRQFSNSRSEMNVSTLELGDSALYLCASSSGTGGGTDTQYFGPGTRLTVL.

The J gene is TRBJ1-5, the V gene TRBV12-3 or TRBV12-4; D gene uncertain. This CDR3 has 15 residues. V lost 5 bases and J lost 6, with 17 bases in between. DNA of the CDR3: TGTGCCAGCAGTCTCTCCGGGCAGGTAGTTCAGCCCCAGCATTTT. Its translation: CASSLSGQVVQPQHF.

The genes are TRBV11-2 and TRBJ2-6; D remains ambiguous. Germline V gene data show CDR1 as SGHAT and CDR2 as FQNNGV. This CDR3 has 14 amino acids. V shed 3 bases and J shed 8 bases, with 11 bases lying between them. CDR3 protein: CASSFQVQTNVLTF. CDR3 in DNA: TGTGCCAGCAGCTTCCAGGTACAGACCAACGTCCTGACTTTC. Full variable domain (rest looked up from reference TRBV11-2 and TRBJ2-6): EAGVAQSPRYKIIEKRQSVAFWCNPISGHATLYWYQQILGQGPKLLIQFQNNGVVDDSQLPKDRFSAERLKGVDSTLKIQPAKLEDSAVYLCASSFQVQTNVLTFGAGSRLTVL.

This chain connects TRBV7-8 to TRBJ2-7; no reliable D call. Trimming pared 5 bases from V and 3 bases from J, leaving 8 bases between. This CDR3 region has 12 residues. Germline CDR1 SGHVS, CDR2 FQNEAQ. CDR3 loop: CASSLTNYEQYF. The CDR3 coding sequence is TGTGCCAGCAGCCTCACAAACTACGAGCAGTACTTC.

The chain has TRBV11-2 and TRBJ2-7, with 9 positions matching TRBD2. The CDR3 runs 16 residues. Germline values: CDR1 SGHAT, CDR2 FQNNGV. With V trimmed by 0 bases and J by 1 base, 4 bases remained unmatched. The CDR3 is CASSLEFSGSSYEQYF. For the CDR3, the DNA is TGTGCCAGCAGCTTAGAATTTAGCGGGAGTTCCTACGAGCAGTACTTC.

The chain recombines TRBV10-3 with TRBJ1-1, with D perhaps matching TRBD1 (6 bases). Germline CDR1 and CDR2: ENHRY and SYGVKD. This CDR3 has 15 amino acids. The V and J ends lost 6 bases and 5 bases respectively, with 19 bases between them. CDR3 loop: CAIRPSGTQPTEAFF. Here the CDR3 DNA reads TGTGCCATCAGACCCTCCGGGACACAACCTACTGAAGCTTTCTTT.

The J gene is TRBJ2-5, the V gene TRBV4-2; 7 nucleotides agree with TRBD2. The CDR3 has 16 amino acids. Trimming removed 4 bases from V and 3 bases from J; junction bases left unmatched: 11. Looked up from germline, CDR1 is LGHNA and CDR2 is YNFKEQ. The CDR3 DNA sequence: TGTGCCAGCAGCCCTAACGGGCTAGCGGATGAAGAGACCCAGTACTTC. Amino acid sequence: CASSPNGLADEETQYF.